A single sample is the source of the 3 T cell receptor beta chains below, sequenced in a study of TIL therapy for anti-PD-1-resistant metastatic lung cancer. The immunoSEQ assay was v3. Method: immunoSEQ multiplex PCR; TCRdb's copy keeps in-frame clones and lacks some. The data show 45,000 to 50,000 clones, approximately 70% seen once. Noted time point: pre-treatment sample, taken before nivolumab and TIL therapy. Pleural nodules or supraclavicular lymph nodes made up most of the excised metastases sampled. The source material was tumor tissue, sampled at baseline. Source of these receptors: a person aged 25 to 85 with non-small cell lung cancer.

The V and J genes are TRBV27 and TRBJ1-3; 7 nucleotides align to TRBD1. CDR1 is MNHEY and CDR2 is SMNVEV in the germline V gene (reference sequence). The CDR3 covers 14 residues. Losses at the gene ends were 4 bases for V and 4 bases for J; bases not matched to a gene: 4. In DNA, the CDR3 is TGTGCCAGCAGTTCACAGGGGATAGGAAACACCATATATTTT. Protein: CASSSQGIGNTIYF.

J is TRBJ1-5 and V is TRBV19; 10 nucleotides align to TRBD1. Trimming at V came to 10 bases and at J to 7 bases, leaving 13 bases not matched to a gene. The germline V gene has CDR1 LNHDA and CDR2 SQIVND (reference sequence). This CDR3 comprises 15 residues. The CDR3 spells CATSPGQGGRQPQHF. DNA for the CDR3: TGTGCCACTTCCCCCGGACAGGGGGGAAGGCAGCCCCAGCATTTT. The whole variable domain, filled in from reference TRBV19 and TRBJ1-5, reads DGGITQSPKYLFRKEGQNVTLSCEQNLNHDAMYWYRQDPGQGLRLIYYSQIVNDFQKGDIAEGYSVSREKKESFPLTVTSAQKNPTAFYLCATSPGQGGRQPQHFGDGTRLSIL.

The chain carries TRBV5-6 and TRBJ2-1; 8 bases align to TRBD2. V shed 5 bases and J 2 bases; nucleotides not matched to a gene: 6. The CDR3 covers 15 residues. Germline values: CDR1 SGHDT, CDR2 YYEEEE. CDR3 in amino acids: CASSLAGRTYNEQFF. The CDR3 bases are TGTGCCAGCAGTCTAGCGGGTAGGACCTACAATGAGCAGTTCTTC.